The source of this TCR beta chain is a study of read filtering for tumor transcriptome and immune sequencing (dated by TCRdb to the early 2020s). At the level of the whole study: The cohort was composed of approximately 17 male and about 14 female patients, with a mean age of roughly 61 years and an age range of roughly 40 to 80. By revised international staging, 8 or 9 patients were R-ISS I, under 20 were R-ISS II and over five were R-ISS III. Whole-transcriptome libraries were prepared with the TruSeq RNA Access Library Prep Kit after DNase treatment. Per sample, about 3.5 to 11 million TCR-region mapped reads were obtained with IR-seq, compared with only about 80 to 1,400 with RNA-seq. Using the same bone marrow samples, the study ran both targeted immune repertoire sequencing and bulk whole-transcriptome sequencing and then compared the TCR repertoires from each method. As a main aim, a read-filtering strategy for immune repertoire data was addressed, with the specific question being whether clonotypes supported by a single read should be removed. The investigation overall reported the following: Compared with RNA-seq, IR-seq captured clonotypes at much higher depth and more reliably, and a smaller IR-seq throughput was enough to identify most shared clonotypes. The correlation between IR-seq and RNA-seq shared clonotype proportions was increased by removal of single-read clonotypes. The sorted CD138-negative fraction was not purified T cells but a mixed bone marrow immune population. Single-read clonotypes made up around 82% of clonotypes but 3% to 3.5% of total reads in IR-seq, and over 65% of clonotypes and about 45% of reads in RNA-seq.

For CDR1 and CDR2, the germline V gene (reference sequence) lists LGHDT and YNNKEL. V trim: 4 bases; J trim: 10 bases; unmatched bases: 5. Counted from cysteine to phenylalanine, this CDR3 has 13 amino acids. The CDR3 DNA has 39 bases and is translated from base 1. Each patient had bone marrow sampled at the time of active disease. Bone marrow mononuclear cells were isolated by Ficoll-Hypaque density gradient centrifugation. Myeloma plasma cells were removed and CD138-negative cells were collected by negative selection after labeling with CD138 magnetic microbeads on a MACS separator. Flow cytometry with CD138 antibodies on an Attune NxT was used to check how pure the isolated cells were. Total RNA was extracted using TRIzol reagent and was quantified on a NanoDrop spectrophotometer. Paired RNA-seq and IR-seq were performed on each patient's CD138-negative bone marrow sample. At least ten counts were recorded for this clonotype. Its antigen has not been determined. Base qualities are not provided; no much larger clone lies one nucleotide away.

TCR libraries were built from approximately 400 ng RNA with the Immunoverse kit, using molecular barcoded adaptors covering alpha/delta and beta/gamma chains. TCR library preparation was performed with the same RNA that was used for transcriptome sequencing. TCR libraries were sequenced on an Illumina HiSeq 4000 with 2 x 150 cycles. In the paper's pipeline: With MiXCR, TCR reads were aligned to human V, D, J and C references and assembled into CDR3 clonotypes, with quality filtering and error correction included. The tcR package in R was used to analyze clonotype counts and gene usage diversity. Raw mapping reads were checked after the RNA-seq reads had been mapped by STAR aligner version 2.5.3a onto the human GRCh37 genome. To test how sequencing depth affected the clonotypes detected, IR-seq fastq files were randomly downsampled with Seqtk 1.3. Clones were called with MiXCR by TCRdb after fastp trimmed the public reads at Q25, and only in-frame beta chains were retained. Rows are combined by CDR3 protein, so each entry shows the most common genes and DNA. The V and J calls and clone size come from TCRdb's table, not from the authors' own analysis. The sample table shows roughly 130,000 distinct CDR3 sequences, and over 10% are seen once. In total, the top ten clones hold roughly 11% of the sample.

The chain uses TRBV3-1 and TRBJ1-1; 11 junctional bases match TRBD1. Sequenced: a population of CD138-negative cells sorted from bone marrow. In the paper's terms, the cell subset or site label means: bone marrow mononuclear cells depleted of CD138+ plasma/myeloma cells by negative magnetic selection. The source is a donor aged 40 or older with multiple myeloma. The bases are TGTGCCAGCAGCCCCGGGACAGGGGGTCGAGCTTTCTTT. It codes for CASSPGTGGRAFF.